Included here is one T cell receptor (beta chain) sequence, with context. Its specificity is not known. Germline V CDR1 and CDR2: WNHNN, SYGVQD (reference sequence). Trimming took 4 bases from V and 0 from J, leaving 0 bases between them. This CDR3 has 12 residues. Sequencing used immunoSEQ multiplex PCR; TCRdb keeps in-frame clones, though not all of them. Of about 46,000 clones in the sample, around 74% are singletons; the top ten hold more than 12%. This sample stems from a study of vaccination effects on CD4 cells after COVID-19. Sequencing followed a ViraFEST assay step that expanded antigen-specific CD4+ T cells with viral peptide pools. CD4+ T cells were isolated after nine to ten days of culture. Vaccine administered to participants consisted of two doses of either BNT162b2 or mRNA-1273.

The chain uses TRBV10-1 and TRBJ2-2; no clear D. Specimen: CD4+ T cells from PBMCs cultured with HCoV-OC43 spike peptides, collected after COVID-19 vaccination. Subset meaning: HCoV-OC43 spike overlapping peptide pool stimulation. This receptor was taken from a human donor who received a COVID-19 vaccine. DNA for the CDR3: TGCGCCAGCAGTGCGAACACCGGGGAGCTGTTTTTT. As protein: CASSANTGELFF.